The entry below gives a single T cell receptor beta chain sequence along with its context. Its antigen is unknown. Time point defined: pre-treatment baseline. The CDR3 has 14 residues. Germline CDR1 and CDR2: SGHDT and YYEEEE. Deletions cut 0 bases from V and 1 base from J, with 8 bases between. The data were taken from a study of blood T cell dynamics during melanoma immunotherapy. General observations from the study: It remained unknown if the driving T cell clones were melanoma-specific. The most clonal sorted CD8+ subset, immune-effector cells, was closest to cell-free DNA CDR3 sequences.

The assay received all extracted DNA from sorted CD8+ subsets. Profiling relied on immunoSEQ multiplex PCR, and the TCRdb table lists in-frame clones only, not all of them. The sample has over 10,000 clones; around 90% are singletons. J is TRBJ2-7 and V is TRBV5-6; D unresolved. The specimen was effector memory CD8+ T cells from blood, collected from a patient treated with checkpoint blockade. This receptor was obtained from a human donor with melanoma. The CDR3 nucleotides read TGTGCCAGCAGCTTGGGACACTCTTCCTACGAGCAGTACTTC. This gives the protein CASSLGHSSYEQYF.